This TCR beta chain stems from a study of response to subunit inactivated influenza vaccine. TCRdb independently ran MiXCR on the RT-PCR reads; one entry per CDR3 protein. The sample holds hundreds of thousands of distinct CDR3 sequences, approximately 14% seen once. This clonotype came up a few times. Antigen specificity is unknown. The CDR3 spans 14 residues. The germline CDR1 and CDR2 sequences are LNHNV and YYDKDF (reference sequence). Deletions cut 4 bases from V and 9 bases from J, with 16 bases between. Whole-study findings and limits: Each seasonal flu vaccination may recruit only limited new T cells, authors suggested.

The clonotype was recovered from a man aged 50 or older who received an inactivated influenza vaccine. Sequencing used PBMCs from blood, obtained 14 days before vaccination. The chain couples TRBV15 to TRBJ2-4, with D possibly being TRBD1 (7 bases). The DNA of the CDR3 is TGTGCCACCAGCAAAGAACAGGGGCGGGGCATTCAGTACTTC. Protein sequence: CATSKEQGRGIQYF.